This T cell receptor beta chain was captured by sequencing in a study of cytomegalovirus exposure and HLA in healthy donors. Study-wide results and caveats: In a later analysis, specific HLA alleles were associated with 16,000 or so TCR beta sequences at a 0.05 false discovery rate. The listing of 150 or so TCR beta chains classed them as cytomegalovirus-associated.

After removal of 1 base from V and 4 bases from J, the junction contained 5 bases not matched to a gene. The CDR3 consists of 16 residues. The germline V gene has CDR1 SGHTA and CDR2 FQGTGA. A few counts support this clone. Its antigen remains unidentified. PCR primers comprised 60 Vbeta and 13 Jbeta primers. Generated by immunoSEQ multiplex PCR, the TCRdb table keeps only in-frame clones and is missing some. Altogether 150,000 or so clones are present, 70% to 80% being singletons, with the ten largest covering around 15%. The source material was PBMCs. The V call is TRBV7-3, the J call TRBJ2-2; TRBD1 agrees at 8 bases. This clonotype was obtained from a middle-aged woman in good health and CMV-seronegative. The CDR3 loop reads CASSLNRGATTGELFF. As DNA, the CDR3 is TGTGCCAGCAGCTTAAACAGGGGGGCCACCACCGGGGAGCTGTTTTTT.